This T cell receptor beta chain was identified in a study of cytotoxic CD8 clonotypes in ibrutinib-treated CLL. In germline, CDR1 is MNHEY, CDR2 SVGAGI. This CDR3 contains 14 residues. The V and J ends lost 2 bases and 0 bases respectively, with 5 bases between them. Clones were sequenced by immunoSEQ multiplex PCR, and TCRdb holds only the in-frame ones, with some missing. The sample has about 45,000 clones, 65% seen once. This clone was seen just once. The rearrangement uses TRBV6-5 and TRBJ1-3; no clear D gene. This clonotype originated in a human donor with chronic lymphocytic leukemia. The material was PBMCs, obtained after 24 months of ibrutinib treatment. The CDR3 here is CASSYQSSGNTIYF. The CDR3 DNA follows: TGTGCCAGCAGTTACCAGTCCTCTGGAAACACCATATATTTT.